This entry lists 28 T cell receptor beta chains sequenced from one sample in a study of cytomegalovirus exposure and HLA in healthy donors. It was with 60 Vbeta and 13 Jbeta primers that the PCR ran. The assay was immunoSEQ multiplex PCR, and TCRdb's table has in-frame clones only and misses some. Counted here are about 67,000 clones, approximately 71% occurring once; the ten biggest clones make up roughly 2.1%. The sequenced sample consisted of PBMCs. The source of these receptors is a woman in her twenties or thirties in good health and CMV-seronegative.

The chain recombines TRBV14 with TRBJ1-2, with 7 nucleotides matching TRBD1. Germline lookup yields CDR1 SGHDN and CDR2 FVKESK. The CDR3 is 19 residues long. The V gene end was trimmed by 2 bases and the J gene end by 3 bases; junction bases not matched to a gene: 18. This CDR3 reads CASSQTGGVRGRRDYGYTF. For the CDR3, the DNA is TGTGCCAGCAGCCAAACCGGTGGTGTGAGGGGGCGAAGAGACTATGGCTACACCTTC.

The CDR3 region has the DNA TGTGCCAGCAGAGAAGAACACTACTCTGGAAACACCATATATTTT. Translation: CASREEHYSGNTIYF. The gene calls are TRBV28 and TRBJ1-3; D remains ambiguous. The germline V gene encodes CDR1 MDHEN and CDR2 SYDVKM. V was trimmed by 6 bases and J by 0 bases, leaving 12 bases between them. This CDR3 is built from 15 residues.

This clone was seen a handful of times. The chain recombines TRBV4-1 with TRBJ1-1; 8 bases agree with TRBD1. The germline V gene encodes CDR1 MGHRA and CDR2 YSYEKL. This CDR3 is 15 amino acids long. Trimming at V came to 4 bases and at J to 5 bases, leaving 9 bases not matched to a gene. The CDR3 reads CASSRDQGALTEAFF. CDR3 DNA sequence: TGCGCCAGCAGCCGCGACCAGGGGGCGCTTACTGAAGCTTTCTTT.

This chain uses TRBV10-3 with TRBJ2-7, with 9 positions matching TRBD1. The germline V gene encodes CDR1 ENHRY and CDR2 SYGVKD. This CDR3 has 15 residues. Germline trimming cut 7 bases from V and 7 bases from J; bases unmatched to any gene: 14. In DNA form, the CDR3 reads TGTGCCATCACCTCAACGGGACAGGGTACGGAGGAGCAGTACTTC. Translated: CAITSTGQGTEEQYF.

The chain joins TRBV27 to TRBJ2-7, with a tentative D call TRBD2 (6 bases). V lost 4 bases to trimming and J lost 2 bases, with 12 bases between them. CDR3 length: 14 amino acids. CDR1 and CDR2 from the germline V gene are MNHEY and SMNVEV (reference sequence). CDR3 sequence (DNA): TGTGCCAGCAGTTCCATCCCGGGGGCCTACGAGCAGTACTTC. It yields the protein CASSSIPGAYEQYF.

Concerning this clone: The junction departs from the called germline gene at one end, perhaps through a read error. This sample also contains other DNA sequences that code for the same CDR3. The chain couples TRBV7-7 to TRBJ2-5; perhaps TRBD1 as D (5 bases). This CDR3 spans 13 amino acids. The germline V gene has CDR1 SSHAT and CDR2 FNYEAQ (reference sequence). CDR3 in amino acids: CASSLGQQETQYF. CDR3 nucleotide sequence: TGTGCTAGCAGCTTAGGACAACAAGAGACCCAGTACTTC.

This clone was counted between two and nine times. The chain uses TRBV6-4 and TRBJ1-1, with D unresolved. Germline CDR1 reads MRHNA; CDR2 reads SNTAGT. Trimming left V 2 bases short and J 0 bases short, with 4 bases between. The CDR3 is made up of 13 amino acids. CDR3: CASSDGMNTEAFF. CDR3 DNA: TGTGCCAGCAGTGACGGCATGAACACTGAAGCTTTCTTT.

The CDR3 loop reads CASSFDRGKIYEQYF. The CDR3 DNA sequence: TGTGCCAGCAGTTTTGACAGGGGGAAGATCTACGAGCAGTACTTC. V gene TRBV7-7 combines with J gene TRBJ2-7; 9 bases are shared with TRBD1. Trimming at V came to 6 bases and at J to 3 bases, leaving 9 bases not matched to a gene. Looked up from germline, CDR1 is SSHAT and CDR2 is FNYEAQ (reference sequence). This CDR3 comprises 15 residues.

The chain couples TRBV10-2 to TRBJ1-1; TRBD1 aligns across 8 bases. CDR1 and CDR2 from the germline V gene are WSHSY and SAAADI. V shed 4 bases, J shed 1 base, and the junction held 5 bases outside the gene matches. This CDR3 comprises 15 residues. CDR3 in DNA: TGCGCCAGCAGTGGCCAGGGGGCTGGGAACACTGAAGCTTTCTTT. Translating gives CASSGQGAGNTEAFF.

In its sample, this clone was seen once. This chain uses TRBV6-5 with TRBJ2-1; TRBD1 might be the D (7 bases). CDR3 length: 14 residues. CDR1 and CDR2 from the germline V gene are MNHEY and SVGAGI. V gave up 9 bases and J gave up 8 bases, with 20 bases separating them. This CDR3 is CASGGGPTEHEQFF. As DNA, the CDR3 is TGTGCCAGTGGAGGGGGCCCCACAGAACATGAGCAGTTCTTC.

The chain is built from TRBV4-2 and TRBJ1-6; the D gene is possibly TRBD1 (5 bases). Trimming shortened V by 0 bases and J by 10 bases, and 10 bases separated the two germline ends. The CDR3 totals 14 residues. Per the germline V gene, CDR1 is LGHNA and CDR2 is YNFKEQ. The CDR3 loop reads CASSQEQAGSPLHF. CDR3 nucleotides: TGTGCCAGCAGCCAAGAACAGGCCGGCTCACCCCTCCACTTT.

The J gene is TRBJ2-1, the V gene TRBV11-2, with 10 bases aligning to TRBD2. CDR1 and CDR2 (germline): SGHAT, FQNNGV. The V segment lost 3 bases and the J segment 10 bases; nucleotides outside the gene matches: 3. This CDR3 spans 13 amino acids. This CDR3 reads CASSFSGGPEQFF. The DNA of the CDR3 is TGTGCCAGCAGCTTTAGCGGGGGGCCGGAGCAGTTCTTC.

This clone is classed as medium-sized. The chain links TRBV7-9 to TRBJ2-7; 13 bases map to TRBD2. This CDR3 has 17 residues. CDR1 is SEHNR, CDR2 FQNEAQ, per germline (reference sequence). With 5 bases clipped from V and 0 bases from J, the junction kept 7 bases outside the gene matches. The CDR3 region is CASSPTSGGSSSYEQYF. CDR3 in DNA: TGTGCCAGCAGCCCGACTAGCGGGGGGTCAAGCTCCTACGAGCAGTACTTC.

Only one count was recorded for this clone. The chain couples TRBV18 to TRBJ2-5, with 10 bases aligning to TRBD1. Germline CDR1 reads KGHSH; CDR2 reads LQKENI. The CDR3 is 15 residues long. V shed 2 bases and J 4 bases; nucleotides not matched to a gene: 4. The CDR3: CASSPWTGGRETQYF. The CDR3 nucleotides read TGTGCCAGCTCACCATGGACAGGGGGGAGAGAGACCCAGTACTTC.

This chain uses TRBV7-2 with TRBJ2-7; D gene ambiguous. CDR1 is SGHTA and CDR2 is FQGNSA in the germline V gene. CDR3 length: 15 residues. V was clipped by 6 bases and J by 0 bases, with 15 bases between them. CDR3 region: CASSSTPGLSYEQYF. The CDR3 DNA is TGTGCCAGCAGTTCGACACCAGGCCTCTCCTACGAGCAGTACTTC.

The chain employs TRBV5-1 and TRBJ2-5; 7 positions match TRBD1. The CDR3 length is 15 residues. Germline V CDR1 and CDR2: SGHRS, YFSETQ. Germline trimming cut 5 bases from V and 2 bases from J; bases unmatched to any gene: 9. The CDR3 DNA follows: TGCGCCAGCAGTTACCGACAGGGAACGCAAGAGACCCAGTACTTC. Protein sequence: CASSYRQGTQETQYF.

This clone was seen only a few times. The V gene is TRBV19, the J gene TRBJ2-3; TRBD2 agrees at 13 bases. There are 15 residues in the CDR3. The junction had 3 bases not matched to a gene; V was cut back by 5 bases and J by 4 bases. Germline-derived CDR1 and CDR2 are LNHDA and SQIVND (reference sequence). The CDR3 loop reads CASSRTSGGSDTQYF. The CDR3 DNA reads TGTGCCAGTAGTCGGACTAGCGGGGGCTCAGATACGCAGTATTTT.

The chain employs TRBV11-2 and TRBJ2-1; 9 positions match TRBD2. Germline-derived CDR1 and CDR2 are SGHAT and FQNNGV. CDR3 size: 17 residues. J was trimmed by 4 bases and V by 0 bases; bases with no gene match: 7. This CDR3 reads CASSLEMGLAGYNEQFF. DNA of the CDR3: TGTGCCAGCAGCTTAGAGATGGGTCTAGCGGGGTACAATGAGCAGTTCTTC.

The rearrangement uses TRBV28 and TRBJ2-5; D perhaps matches TRBD2 (7 bases). The length of the CDR3 is 14 residues. Looked up from germline, CDR1 is MDHEN and CDR2 is SYDVKM. V was trimmed by 4 bases and J by 7 bases, leaving 16 bases between them. For the CDR3, the DNA is TGTGCCAGCAGTTGGAGGGGGGGTATAGGGACCCAGTACTTC. Its protein is CASSWRGGIGTQYF.

The chain carries TRBV6-1 and TRBJ1-1; D ambiguous. This CDR3 spans 14 amino acids. The V and J ends lost 4 bases and 1 base respectively, with 10 bases between them. CDR1 and CDR2 (germline): MNHNS, SASEGT. The CDR3 coding sequence is TGTGCCAGCAGTGGTTTCCGGGGGAACACTGAAGCTTTCTTT. Translating it yields CASSGFRGNTEAFF.

This CDR3 is CASQAGGLTDTQYF. The CDR3 DNA follows: TGTGCCTCTCAAGCGGGGGGACTCACAGATACGCAGTATTTT. The V and J genes are TRBV30 and TRBJ2-3, with 9 bases fitting TRBD2. V shed 7 bases, J shed 2 bases, and the junction held 7 bases outside the gene matches. The germline V gene has CDR1 GTSNPN and CDR2 SVGIG (reference sequence). The CDR3 extends over 14 amino acids.

This clone appeared a few times. This sequence joins TRBV27 and TRBJ2-3, with D unclear. This CDR3 contains 16 residues. The germline V gene has CDR1 MNHEY and CDR2 SMNVEV (reference sequence). Trimming stripped 4 bases from V and 0 bases from J, with 14 bases between. CDR3: CASSSTPRKSTDTQYF. DNA for the CDR3: TGTGCCAGCAGTTCTACCCCTCGAAAAAGCACAGATACGCAGTATTTT.

CDR3 protein: CASGGMGQGADEQFF. In DNA form, the CDR3 reads TGTGCCAGCGGCGGAATGGGACAGGGGGCCGATGAGCAGTTCTTC. The chain couples TRBV7-9 to TRBJ2-1; 12 bases map to TRBD1. V was pared by 8 bases and J by 8 bases, with 10 bases of the junction left unmatched. CDR1 is SEHNR, CDR2 FQNEAQ, per germline (reference sequence). The CDR3 runs to 15 residues.

This clone was detected only a few times. V and J are TRBV6-1 and TRBJ2-1; the D gene is possibly TRBD2 (5 bases). Germline V gene sequence: CDR1 MNHNS, CDR2 SASEGT. Trimming removed 6 bases from V and 8 bases from J, with 8 bases in between. The CDR3 extends over 11 amino acids. CDR3 nucleotides: TGTGCCAGCAGGGAGGTGGATGAGCAGTTCTTC. It specifies CASREVDEQFF.

The chain couples TRBV2 to TRBJ1-2; maybe TRBD1 (5 bases). V lost 6 bases and J lost 6, with 8 bases in between. The CDR3 is 11 residues long. Germline CDR1 and CDR2: SNHLY and FYNNEI. The CDR3 here is CASRPRDGYTF. The DNA for the CDR3 is TGTGCCAGCAGACCCAGGGATGGCTACACCTTC.

The chain is built from TRBV2 and TRBJ1-6; TRBD1 matches at 10 bases. This CDR3 contains 19 residues. Trimming took 3 bases from V and 7 from J; bases not matched to a gene: 15. Germline V lookup: CDR1 SNHLY, CDR2 FYNNEI. The CDR3: CASSDLLDRGVFFNSPLHF. As DNA, the CDR3 is TGTGCCAGCAGTGACCTCCTGGACAGGGGGGTTTTCTTCAATTCACCCCTCCACTTT.

The chain recombines TRBV11-2 with TRBJ1-1; no firm D call. CDR1 is SGHAT, CDR2 FQNNGV, per germline. Trimming removed 5 bases at V and 3 bases at J, with 13 bases between. The length of the CDR3 is 14 residues. CDR3 nucleotides: TGTGCCAGCAGCCCTAGCGAGTTGGACACTGAAGCTTTCTTT. This sequence encodes CASSPSELDTEAFF.

The V gene is TRBV28, the J gene TRBJ2-7; TRBD1 matches 9 bases. The V gene end was trimmed by 5 bases and the J gene end by 7 bases; junction bases not matched to a gene: 9. The CDR3 is made up of 14 amino acids. Germline V lookup: CDR1 MDHEN, CDR2 SYDVKM. The CDR3 nucleotides read TGTGCCAGCAGTCACCGGGACAGGGCCCAAGAGCAGTACTTC. Translation gives CASSHRDRAQEQYF.